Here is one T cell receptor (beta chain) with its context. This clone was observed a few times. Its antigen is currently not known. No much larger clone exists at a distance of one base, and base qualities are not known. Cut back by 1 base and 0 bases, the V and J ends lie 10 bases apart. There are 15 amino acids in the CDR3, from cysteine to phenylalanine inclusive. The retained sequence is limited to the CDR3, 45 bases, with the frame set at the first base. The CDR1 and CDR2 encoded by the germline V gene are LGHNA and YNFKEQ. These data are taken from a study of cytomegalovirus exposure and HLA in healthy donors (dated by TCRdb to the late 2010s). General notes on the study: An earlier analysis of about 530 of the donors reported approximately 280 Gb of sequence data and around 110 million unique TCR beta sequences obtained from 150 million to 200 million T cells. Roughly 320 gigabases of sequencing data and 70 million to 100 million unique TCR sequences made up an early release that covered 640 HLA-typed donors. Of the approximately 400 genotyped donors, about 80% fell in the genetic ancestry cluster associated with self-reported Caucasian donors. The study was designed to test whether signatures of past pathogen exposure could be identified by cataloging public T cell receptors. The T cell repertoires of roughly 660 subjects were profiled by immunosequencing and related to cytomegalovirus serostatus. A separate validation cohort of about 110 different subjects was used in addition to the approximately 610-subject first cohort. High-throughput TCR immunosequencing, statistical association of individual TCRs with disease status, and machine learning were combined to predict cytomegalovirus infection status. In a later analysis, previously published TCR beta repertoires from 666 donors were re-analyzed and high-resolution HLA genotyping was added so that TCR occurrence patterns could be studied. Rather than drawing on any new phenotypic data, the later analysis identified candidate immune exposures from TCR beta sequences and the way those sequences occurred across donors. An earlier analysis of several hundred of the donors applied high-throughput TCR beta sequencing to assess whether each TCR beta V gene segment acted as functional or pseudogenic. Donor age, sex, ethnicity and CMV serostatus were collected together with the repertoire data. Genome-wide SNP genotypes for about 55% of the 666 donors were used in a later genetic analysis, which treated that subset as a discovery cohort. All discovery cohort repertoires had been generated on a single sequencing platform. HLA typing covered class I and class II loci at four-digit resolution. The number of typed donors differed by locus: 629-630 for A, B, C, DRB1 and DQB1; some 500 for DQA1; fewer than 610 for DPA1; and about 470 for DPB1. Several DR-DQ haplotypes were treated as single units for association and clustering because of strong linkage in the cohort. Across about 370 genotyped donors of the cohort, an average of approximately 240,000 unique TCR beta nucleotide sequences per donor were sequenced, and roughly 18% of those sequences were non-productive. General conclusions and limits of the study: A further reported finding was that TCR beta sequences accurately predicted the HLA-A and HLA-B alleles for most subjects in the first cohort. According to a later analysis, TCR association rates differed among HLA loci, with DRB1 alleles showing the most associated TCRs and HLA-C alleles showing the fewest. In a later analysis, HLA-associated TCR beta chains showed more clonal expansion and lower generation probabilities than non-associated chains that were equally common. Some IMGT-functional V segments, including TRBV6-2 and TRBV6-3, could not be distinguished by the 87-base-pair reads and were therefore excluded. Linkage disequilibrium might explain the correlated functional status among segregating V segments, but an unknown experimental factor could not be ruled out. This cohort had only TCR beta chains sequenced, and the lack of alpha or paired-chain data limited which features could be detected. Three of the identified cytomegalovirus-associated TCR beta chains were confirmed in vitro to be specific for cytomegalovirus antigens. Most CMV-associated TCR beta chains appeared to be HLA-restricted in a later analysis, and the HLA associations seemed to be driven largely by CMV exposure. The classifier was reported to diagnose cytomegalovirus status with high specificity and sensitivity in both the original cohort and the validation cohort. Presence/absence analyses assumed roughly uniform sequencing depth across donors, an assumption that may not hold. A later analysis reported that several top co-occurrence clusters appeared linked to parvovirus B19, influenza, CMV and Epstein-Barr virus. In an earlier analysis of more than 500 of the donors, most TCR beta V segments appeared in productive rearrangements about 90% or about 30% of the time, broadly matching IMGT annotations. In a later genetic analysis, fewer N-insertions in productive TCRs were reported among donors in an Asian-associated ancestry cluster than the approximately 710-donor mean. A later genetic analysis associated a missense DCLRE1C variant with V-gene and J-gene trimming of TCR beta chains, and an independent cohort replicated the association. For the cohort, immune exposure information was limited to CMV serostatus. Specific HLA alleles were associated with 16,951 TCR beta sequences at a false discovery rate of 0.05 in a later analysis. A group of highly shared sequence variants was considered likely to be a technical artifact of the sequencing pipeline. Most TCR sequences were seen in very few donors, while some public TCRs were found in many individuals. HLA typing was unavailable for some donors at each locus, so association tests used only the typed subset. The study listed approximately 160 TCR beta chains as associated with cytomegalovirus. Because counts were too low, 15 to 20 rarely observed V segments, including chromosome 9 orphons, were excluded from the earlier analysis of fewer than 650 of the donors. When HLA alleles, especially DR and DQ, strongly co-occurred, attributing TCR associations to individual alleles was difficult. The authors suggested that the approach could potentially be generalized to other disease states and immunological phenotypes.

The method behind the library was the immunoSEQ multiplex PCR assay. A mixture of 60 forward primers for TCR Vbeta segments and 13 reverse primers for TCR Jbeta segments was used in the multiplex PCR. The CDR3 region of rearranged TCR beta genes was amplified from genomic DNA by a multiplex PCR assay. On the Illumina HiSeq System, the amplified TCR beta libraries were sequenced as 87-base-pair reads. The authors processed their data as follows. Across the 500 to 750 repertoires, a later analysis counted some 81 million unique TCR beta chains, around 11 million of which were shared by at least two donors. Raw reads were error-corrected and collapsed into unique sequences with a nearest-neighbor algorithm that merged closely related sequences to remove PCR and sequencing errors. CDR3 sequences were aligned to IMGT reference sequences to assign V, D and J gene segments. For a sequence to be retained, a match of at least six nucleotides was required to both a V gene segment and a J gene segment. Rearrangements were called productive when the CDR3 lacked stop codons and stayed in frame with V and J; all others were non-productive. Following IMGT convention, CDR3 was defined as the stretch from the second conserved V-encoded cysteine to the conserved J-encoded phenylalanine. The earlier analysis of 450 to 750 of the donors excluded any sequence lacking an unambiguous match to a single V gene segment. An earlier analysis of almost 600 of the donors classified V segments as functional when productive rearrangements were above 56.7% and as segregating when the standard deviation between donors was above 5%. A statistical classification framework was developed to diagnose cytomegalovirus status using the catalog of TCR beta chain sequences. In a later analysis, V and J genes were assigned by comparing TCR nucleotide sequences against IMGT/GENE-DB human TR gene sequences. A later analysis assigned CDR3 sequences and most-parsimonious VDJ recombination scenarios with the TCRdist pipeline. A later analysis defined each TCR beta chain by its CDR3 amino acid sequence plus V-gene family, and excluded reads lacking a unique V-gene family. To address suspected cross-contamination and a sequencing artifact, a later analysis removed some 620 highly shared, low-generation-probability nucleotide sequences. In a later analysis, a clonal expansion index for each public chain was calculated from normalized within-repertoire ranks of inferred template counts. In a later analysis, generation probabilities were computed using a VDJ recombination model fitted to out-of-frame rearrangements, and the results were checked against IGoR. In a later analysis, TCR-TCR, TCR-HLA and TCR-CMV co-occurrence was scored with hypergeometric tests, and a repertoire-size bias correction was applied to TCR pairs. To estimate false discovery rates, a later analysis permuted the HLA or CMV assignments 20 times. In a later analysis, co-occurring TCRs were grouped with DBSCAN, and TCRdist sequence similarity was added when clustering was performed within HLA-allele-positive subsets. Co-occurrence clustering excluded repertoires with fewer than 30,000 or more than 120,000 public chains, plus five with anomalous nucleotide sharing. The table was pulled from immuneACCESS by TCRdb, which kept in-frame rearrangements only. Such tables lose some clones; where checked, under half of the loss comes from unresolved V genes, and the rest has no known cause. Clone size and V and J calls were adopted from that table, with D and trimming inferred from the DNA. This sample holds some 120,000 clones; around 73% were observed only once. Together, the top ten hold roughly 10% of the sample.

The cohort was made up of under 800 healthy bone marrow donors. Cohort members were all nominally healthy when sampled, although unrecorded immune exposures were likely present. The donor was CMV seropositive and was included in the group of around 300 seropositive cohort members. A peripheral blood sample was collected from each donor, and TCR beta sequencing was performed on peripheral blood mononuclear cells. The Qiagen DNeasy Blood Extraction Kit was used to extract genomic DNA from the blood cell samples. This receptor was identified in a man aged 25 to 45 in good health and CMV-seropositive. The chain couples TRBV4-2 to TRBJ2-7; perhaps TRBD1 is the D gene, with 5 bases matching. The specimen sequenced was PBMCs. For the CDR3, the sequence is CASSQVTASSYEQYF. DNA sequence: TGTGCCAGCAGCCAAGTGACAGCTAGCTCCTACGAGCAGTACTTC.